This entry lists 32 T cell receptor beta chains sequenced from one sample in a study of quantifying T cell responses using KT2 cells. About the study: cDNA was made from DNase-treated RNA using alpha and beta constant primers.

A single-stranded UMI oligo with SP2 sequence was ligated to cDNA 3' ends. The first PCR ran approximately 4 cycles with an equimolar RC1.1 and RC1.2 beta primer mix. TCRdb redid the calling of the UMI-ligation and nested PCR reads with MiXCR, one entry per CDR3 protein. The sample contains approximately 60,000 distinct CDR3 sequences, about 12% of which appear only once. The sequencing sample was made of PBMCs spiked with cells of the T cell clone KT2. The receptors were sampled from a human donor.

This clonotype has just a few counts. The chain carries TRBV19 and TRBJ2-1; weak D call: TRBD2 (5 bases). The V gene lost 3 bases and the J gene lost 6 bases, with 12 bases spanning the gap. Germline loops: CDR1 LNHDA, CDR2 SQIVND (reference sequence). The CDR3 has 14 amino acids. CDR3 coding DNA: TGTGCCAGTAGTATCACTAGTTCCGCCAATGAGCAGTTCTTC. The encoded protein is CASSITSSANEQFF.

There are a few counts of this clonotype. The chain has TRBV5-1 and TRBJ2-1, with 8 bases matching TRBD1. With 2 bases clipped from V and 7 bases from J, the junction kept 5 bases outside the gene matches. Germline-derived CDR1 and CDR2 are SGHRS and YFSETQ. The CDR3 is 14 amino acids. CDR3 sequence reads: CASSFRTGWNEQFF. The CDR3 DNA reads TGCGCCAGCAGCTTTCGGACAGGGTGGAATGAGCAGTTCTTC.

The V call is TRBV12-3 or TRBV12-4, the J call TRBJ2-5, with D possibly TRBD1 on 5 matching bases. The CDR3 is 21 amino acids. The V and J ends lost 2 bases and 0 bases respectively, with 28 bases between them. As DNA, the CDR3 is TGTGCCAGCAGTTTATCCCCTGACAGATACGAAAGACTCCTGTACCAAGAGACCCAGTACTTC. This translates into CASSLSPDRYERLLYQETQYF.

This clonotype was seen at least ten times. The rearrangement uses TRBV6-5 and TRBJ1-1; 9 bases align to TRBD1. J gave up 1 base and V 6 bases, and 6 bases lay outside the gene matches. Per germline, CDR1 MNHEY and CDR2 SVGAGI. The length of the CDR3 is 15 residues. The CDR3 DNA is TGTGCCAGCAGGAAAGGGGACAGGGCGAACACTGAAGCTTTCTTT. Residues: CASRKGDRANTEAFF.

CDR3 nucleotide sequence: TGCGCCAGCAGCTTGGGTCCCGAGCGGGGGGGCTTAAATGAGCAGTTCTTC. It codes for CASSLGPERGGLNEQFF. J is TRBJ2-1 and V is TRBV5-1; 10 bases match TRBD2. Trimming took 0 bases from V and 7 from J; bases not matched to a gene: 10. Germline lookup yields CDR1 SGHRS and CDR2 YFSETQ. The CDR3 loop spans 17 amino acids.

This clonotype has just a few counts. This chain uses TRBV7-2 with TRBJ2-1; 8 bases are shared with TRBD1. The CDR3 runs 15 residues. V gave up 5 bases and J gave up 9 bases; unmatched junction bases: 12. Per germline, CDR1 SGHTA and CDR2 FQGNSA. The CDR3 region is CASSPQGVLGSEQFF. In DNA form, the CDR3 reads TGTGCCAGCAGCCCACAGGGGGTATTGGGCAGTGAGCAGTTCTTC.

This clonotype was seen only a few times. The V gene is TRBV5-1, the J gene TRBJ1-1; TRBD1 agrees at 7 bases. The CDR3 runs 14 residues. Germline assignment: CDR1 SGHRS and CDR2 YFSETQ. V lost 3 bases and J lost 7; bases outside the gene matches: 9. The CDR3 DNA sequence: TGCGCCAGCAGCTACGACAGGGTAGAGCTTGAAGCTTTCTTT. Residues: CASSYDRVELEAFF.

The V and J genes are TRBV2 and TRBJ2-3, with TRBD2 identical over 10 bases. J was trimmed by 2 bases and V by 6 bases; bases with no gene match: 14. CDR1 and CDR2 from the germline V gene are SNHLY and FYNNEI. CDR3 length: 18 residues. CDR3 DNA sequence: TGTGCCAGCAGCGACGCGATACTACTAGCGGGGAACACAGATACGCAGTATTTT. This gives the protein CASSDAILLAGNTDTQYF.

This clonotype was counted between two and nine times. The chain has TRBV6-1 and TRBJ1-3; no reliable D call. V gave up 2 bases and J gave up 3 bases, with 14 bases separating them. This CDR3 contains 16 residues. Germline lookup yields CDR1 MNHNS and CDR2 SASEGT. CDR3 region: CASSEQAVTLGNTIYF. CDR3 nucleotide sequence: TGTGCCAGCAGTGAACAAGCGGTTACTCTTGGAAACACCATATATTTT.

The rearrangement uses TRBV2 and TRBJ2-5; maybe TRBD2 (5 bases). The germline CDR1 and CDR2 sequences are SNHLY and FYNNEI. Trimming took off 3 bases at V and 5 bases at J, with 16 bases between the two ends. The CDR3 spans 15 residues. For the CDR3, the DNA is TGTGCCAGCAGTGAGGACCTAGCAAGCGAGGAGACCCAGTACTTC. Translated, it gives CASSEDLASEETQYF.

The chain links TRBV7-6 to TRBJ2-1; 7 bases match TRBD2. The CDR3 runs 16 residues. CDR1 is SGHVS and CDR2 is FNYEAQ in the germline V gene. The J segment lost 7 bases and the V segment lost 4 bases, leaving 13 bases of the junction unmatched. This CDR3 reads CASSSRGGNGFNEQFF. CDR3 bases: TGTGCCAGCAGCTCCCGGGGAGGGAACGGTTTTAATGAGCAGTTCTTC. The whole variable domain, filled in from reference TRBV7-6 and TRBJ2-1, reads GAGVSQSPRYKVTKRGQDVALRCDPISGHVSLYWYRQALGQGPEFLTYFNYEAQQDKSGLPNDRFSAERPEGSISTLTIQRTEQRDSAMYRCASSSRGGNGFNEQFFGPGTRLTVL.

This clonotype was seen many times. This chain links TRBV7-2 with TRBJ2-3; TRBD2 aligns across 12 bases. V shed 4 bases and J 3 bases; nucleotides not matched to a gene: 8. The V gene's germline CDR1 is SGHTA and CDR2 FQGNSA. There are 17 residues in the CDR3. CDR3 sequence: CASSSSTSGSRTDTQYF. The CDR3 nucleotides read TGTGCCAGCAGCTCTTCGACTAGCGGGAGCAGGACAGATACGCAGTATTTT.

This clonotype has just a few counts. The chain recombines TRBV7-8 with TRBJ2-7, with no clear D. Trimming cost V 0 bases and J 7 bases, with 16 bases left between them. The CDR3 runs 15 residues. CDR1 and CDR2 (germline): SGHVS, FQNEAQ. This chain's CDR3 is CASSLANSRAFEQYF. CDR3 coding DNA: TGTGCCAGCAGCTTAGCGAACAGCCGGGCTTTTGAGCAGTACTTC.

The gene calls are TRBV6-1 and TRBJ1-1; D gene uncertain. V lost 1 base and J lost 5, with 8 bases in between. This CDR3 spans 13 amino acids. Per the germline V gene, CDR1 is MNHNS and CDR2 is SASEGT. Here the CDR3 reads CASSEGVVTEAFF. DNA for the CDR3: TGTGCCAGCAGTGAAGGGGTTGTGACTGAAGCTTTCTTT.

This clonotype was seen a few times. V usage is TRBV24-1 and J usage is TRBJ2-2, with TRBD1 matching 7 bases. V lost 2 bases and J lost 3; bases outside the gene matches: 17. In germline, CDR1 is KGHDR, CDR2 SFDVKD. The CDR3 runs to 20 residues. CDR3 loop: CATSDSSTGSRIIDTGELFF. The CDR3 bases are TGTGCCACCAGTGATTCATCGACAGGGTCGCGGATTATCGACACCGGGGAGCTGTTTTTT.

Only a few counts were recorded for this clonotype. This sequence joins TRBV7-2 and TRBJ2-1; maybe TRBD2 (6 bases). Germline-derived CDR1 and CDR2 are SGHTA and FQGNSA. V was clipped by 5 bases and J by 8 bases, with 16 bases between them. The CDR3 spans 14 residues. CDR3 DNA sequence: TGTGCCAGCAGCCAGGGACTGGGCAAGGATGAGCAGTTCTTC. Encoded protein: CASSQGLGKDEQFF. Variable domain in full (rest from reference TRBV7-2 and TRBJ2-1): GAGVSQSPSNKVTEKGKDVELRCDPISGHTALYWYRQSLGQGLEFLIYFQGNSAPDKSGLPSDRFSAERTGGSVSTLTIQRTQQEDSAVYLCASSQGLGKDEQFFGPGTRLTVL.

This clonotype was counted a few times. V usage is TRBV7-3 and J usage is TRBJ2-3, with D unclear. CDR1 SGHTA and CDR2 FQGTGA come from the germline V gene. Trimming removed 2 bases from V and 0 bases from J, with 9 bases in between. The CDR3 covers 15 residues. The CDR3 reads CASSLGFLSTDTQYF. Written as DNA, the CDR3 is TGTGCCAGCAGCTTAGGCTTCCTAAGCACAGATACGCAGTATTTT.

With regard to this clonotype: Given a much more abundant clone one base away, this may be a read error. The chain combines TRBV27 with TRBJ2-7, with D maybe TRBD2 (5 bases). From germline, CDR1 is MNHEY and CDR2 SMNVEV (reference sequence). CDR3 size: 11 residues. Here the CDR3 reads CGSTAGGEQYF. DNA of the CDR3: TGTGGCAGCACGGCCGGAGGCGAGCAGTACTTC.

This chain joins TRBV5-5 and TRBJ2-1; possible D gene TRBD1, 6 bases. Germline CDR1 and CDR2: SGHKS and YYEKEE (reference sequence). Trimming left V 2 bases short and J 8 bases short, with 17 bases between. This CDR3 comprises 15 residues. The CDR3 DNA is TGTGCCAGCAGCTTTTTTTCAGGGGCAGGCGATGAGCAGTTCTTC. This encodes CASSFFSGAGDEQFF.

The chain has TRBV19 and TRBJ1-1, with unresolved D. With 4 bases removed from V and 1 base from J, the gap between germline ends came to 7 bases. Germline lookup yields CDR1 LNHDA and CDR2 SQIVND (reference sequence). The CDR3 spans 13 residues. For the CDR3, the DNA is TGTGCCAGTAGTACGGAGAGGAACACTGAAGCTTTCTTT. Protein sequence: CASSTERNTEAFF.

This chain uses TRBV10-2 with TRBJ1-5; D unclear. V gave up 1 base and J gave up 3 bases, with 4 bases separating them. This CDR3 has 13 residues. Germline CDR1 reads WSHSY; CDR2 reads SAAADI. The CDR3 bases are TGCGCCAGCAGTGAGTACCTCAATCAGCCCCAGCATTTT. This gives the protein CASSEYLNQPQHF.

This clonotype was counted at least ten times. This chain connects TRBV24-1 to TRBJ2-3; TRBD2 aligns across 14 bases. CDR1 KGHDR and CDR2 SFDVKD come from the germline V gene. V shed 4 bases, J shed 3 bases, and the junction held 5 bases outside the gene matches. The CDR3 contains 17 residues. CDR3 nucleotides: TGTGCCACCAGTGAAAGGACTAGCGGGAGGTCTACAGATACGCAGTATTTT. Residues: CATSERTSGRSTDTQYF.

This clonotype came up a few times. The CDR3 spells CASTSGGAGTDTQYF. The CDR3 DNA follows: TGTGCCAGCACTTCAGGGGGCGCCGGGACAGATACGCAGTATTTT. The chain recombines TRBV6-1 with TRBJ2-3, with TRBD1 matching 8 bases. Losses at the gene ends were 7 bases for V and 3 bases for J; bases not matched to a gene: 9. Germline loops: CDR1 MNHNS, CDR2 SASEGT. The CDR3 loop spans 15 amino acids.

This clonotype was found many times. V and J are TRBV29-1 and TRBJ2-1; 11 bases map to TRBD1. The CDR3 extends over 14 amino acids. V trimming: 4 bases; J trimming: 5 bases; junction bases outside the gene matches: 4. Per the germline V gene, CDR1 is SQVTM and CDR2 is ANQGSEA. Here the CDR3 DNA reads TGCAGCGTTGTTTTGGGACAGGGGGACAATGAGCAGTTCTTC. This codes for CSVVLGQGDNEQFF.

This clonotype was detected ten times or more. CDR3 nucleotides: TGTGCCAGCAGCTCAGCAGGTGTCCAAGAGACCCAGTACTTC. Encoded protein: CASSSAGVQETQYF. The chain joins TRBV7-8 to TRBJ2-5; D is unclear. The V gene lost 4 bases and the J gene lost 1 base, with 10 bases spanning the gap. This CDR3 has 14 amino acids. The germline gives CDR1 SGHVS, CDR2 FQNEAQ.

This clonotype appeared a few times. The rearrangement joins TRBV27 to TRBJ2-3; 7 bases align to TRBD2. The CDR3 is made up of 16 amino acids. Germline loops: CDR1 MNHEY, CDR2 SMNVEV (reference sequence). The V gene end was trimmed by 5 bases and the J gene end by 2 bases; junction bases not matched to a gene: 10. CDR3 sequence (DNA): TGTGCCAGCAGTCAAAGAACTAGCGCACACACAGATACGCAGTATTTT. Its protein is CASSQRTSAHTDTQYF.

This clonotype was counted only a few times. The V gene is TRBV7-3, the J gene TRBJ2-3, with a weak D call TRBD1 (6 bases). Germline-derived CDR1 and CDR2 are SGHTA and FQGTGA. Trimming shortened V by 1 base and J by 7 bases, and 12 bases separated the two germline ends. The CDR3 totals 14 residues. The CDR3 sequence: CASSLRGRGNTQYF. As DNA, the CDR3 is TGTGCCAGCAGCTTAAGGGGCAGGGGTAATACGCAGTATTTT.

The V call is TRBV7-6, the J call TRBJ2-1; 8 nucleotides line up with TRBD1. The V gene's germline CDR1 is SGHVS and CDR2 FNYEAQ. The V segment lost 5 bases and the J segment 7 bases; nucleotides outside the gene matches: 10. CDR3 length: 15 amino acids. The CDR3 loop is CASSRELDRVNEQFF. In DNA form, the CDR3 reads TGTGCCAGCAGCCGGGAGTTGGACAGGGTAAATGAGCAGTTCTTC. The variable domain in full, with the rest retrieved from reference TRBV7-6 and TRBJ2-1, is GAGVSQSPRYKVTKRGQDVALRCDPISGHVSLYWYRQALGQGPEFLTYFNYEAQQDKSGLPNDRFSAERPEGSISTLTIQRTEQRDSAMYRCASSRELDRVNEQFFGPGTRLTVL.

This clonotype came up many times. This chain links TRBV3-1 with TRBJ2-1; D not certain. This CDR3 region has 14 residues. V was clipped by 4 bases and J by 10 bases, with 17 bases between them. The germline V gene encodes CDR1 LGHDT and CDR2 YNNKEL (reference sequence). This CDR3 reads CASSPILEAGEQFF. As DNA, the CDR3 is TGTGCCAGCAGCCCTATTCTAGAGGCTGGGGAGCAGTTCTTC.

This clonotype was observed many times. The chain couples TRBV2 to TRBJ2-3, with 7 nucleotides matching TRBD2. Germline trimming cut 8 bases from V and 1 base from J; bases unmatched to any gene: 6. The CDR3 totals 14 residues. The germline V gene encodes CDR1 SNHLY and CDR2 FYNNEI. This chain's CDR3 is CASVLAEGTDTQYF. DNA of the CDR3: TGTGCCAGCGTGCTAGCGGAAGGCACAGATACGCAGTATTTT. The full variable domain, its missing parts supplied by reference TRBV2 and TRBJ2-3, is EPEVTQTPSHQVTQMGQEVILRCVPISNHLYFYWYRQILGQKVEFLVSFYNNEISEKSEIFDDQFSVERPDGSNFTLKIRSTKLEDSAMYFCASVLAEGTDTQYFGPGTRLTVL.

This clonotype appeared a few times. V and J are TRBV6-5 and TRBJ2-2; 10 bases fit TRBD1. The CDR3 spans 15 residues. With 7 bases clipped from V and 3 bases from J, the junction kept 5 bases outside the gene matches. Germline V gene sequence: CDR1 MNHEY, CDR2 SVGAGI. The DNA of the CDR3 is TGTGCCAGCACCTGGACAGGGGGATACACCGGGGAGCTGTTTTTT. This translates into CASTWTGGYTGELFF.

This clonotype was seen more than once but under ten times. The chain combines TRBV27 with TRBJ1-5, with D uncertain. V was clipped by 5 bases and J by 1 base, with 9 bases between them. The V gene's germline CDR1 is MNHEY and CDR2 SMNVEV (reference sequence). There are 14 residues in the CDR3. This CDR3 reads CASSRHGSNQPQHF. The CDR3 region has the DNA TGTGCCAGCAGTCGACATGGCAGCAATCAGCCCCAGCATTTT.